This T cell receptor beta chain was captured by sequencing in a study of T cell clones after liver transplantation. The CDR3 has 11 amino acids. Trimming stripped 6 bases from V and 5 bases from J, with 10 bases between. Germline V gene sequence: CDR1 DFQATT, CDR2 SNEGSKA (reference sequence). Clones were read by immunoSEQ multiplex PCR, and TCRdb kept only the in-frame ones, dropping some. The sample lists more than 70,000 clones; roughly 85% were seen once. Sequences were derived from CD4+ T cells from blood, sampled at the 22-month timepoint. This clonotype originated in a human patient who received a liver transplant. Some T cells may trace back to the graft donor. The rearrangement links TRBV20-1 to TRBJ2-5; no clear D. CDR3 sequence reads: CSAFLRETQYF. CDR3 bases: TGCAGTGCCTTCCTCAGGGAGACCCAGTACTTC.